This paragraph reports one T cell receptor beta chain. Its antigen is unknown. Trimming took 0 bases from V and 8 from J; bases not matched to a gene: 8. The CDR3 totals 15 residues. From germline, CDR1 is SGDLS and CDR2 YYNGEE. Sequenced by immunoSEQ multiplex PCR; TCRdb stores in-frame clones only, minus some. The table lists about 36,000 clones, approximately 80% of them singletons, with over 20% in the top ten. These data belong to a study of OX40 agonist ivuxolimab in advanced cancers. Study-wide findings and caveats: Clonal expansion by week 6 occurred in CD4+ and CD8+ blood T cells (at 0.1 to 3.0 mg/kg). Expanded peripheral T-cell antigen specificity went undetermined. Individuals who were partial responders at 0.1-3.0 mg/kg had clonal expansion that ranked among the lowest.

Sequenced here: CD4+ or CD8+ T cells sorted from blood, sampled in a trial of the OX40 agonist ivuxolimab. V usage is TRBV9 and J usage is TRBJ2-1; 7 bases agree with TRBD2. The sequence came from an adult with an advanced solid tumor such as melanoma, head and neck, liver or kidney cancer. The CDR3 protein is CASSVEGAGRDEQFF. The CDR3 nucleotides read TGTGCCAGCAGCGTAGAGGGAGCGGGGCGAGATGAGCAGTTCTTC. Based on the CDR3 plus reference TRBV9 and TRBJ2-1, the full variable domain is DSGVTQTPKHLITATGQRVTLRCSPRSGDLSVYWYQQSLDQGLQFLIQYYNGEERAKGNILERFSAQQFPDLHSELNLSSLELGDSALYFCASSVEGAGRDEQFFGPGTRLTVL.